The source of this T cell receptor (beta chain) is a study of immune aging and cytomegalovirus after organ transplant (dated by TCRdb to the early 2020s). With respect to the entire study: Three-drug immunosuppression with prednisone, tacrolimus, and mycophenolate was given to all transplant recipients.

The paper as a whole reports these results and caveats: Large clones contained a higher proportion of TEMRA cells, and the seven largest clones (over 1,900 cells) acquired aged and TEMRA cells while losing TCM cells. Since the sequencing data did not include a CD57 measurement, a conservative gene-based definition of aging was used in its place. Following viremia, aged-phenotype cells rose post-transplant in clones of any size, with the rise occurring earlier in large clones (days 200-264) than in small clones.

In the paper's terms, the time point label means: five sample-tagged time points from pre-transplant (day -1) to day 368 post-transplant, pooled. Thawed PBMC were stimulated for over 10 hours with a CMV IE-1 overlapping peptide library without transport inhibitors. After being thawed and rested overnight, the cells were stimulated in R10 medium along with CD28/CD49d costimulation. The IE-1 peptide library was made up of 15-amino-acid peptides, each overlapping by 11 amino acids. Samples from each time point were barcoded using BD Single-Cell Multiplexing Kit Sample Tags, then pooled and stained with sorting antibodies plus oligo-conjugated anti-CD45RA. A BD FACSAria III was used to sort CMV-responsive CD8+CD137+ and CD4+CD154+ T cells at 4-way purity. Blood was drawn into EDTA vacutainers and was processed by Ficoll gradient within 1-24 hours. The CDR3 numbers 16 residues from cysteine through phenylalanine. The only DNA kept is the CDR3, 48 bases in frame from the first base. Relative to germline, V is missing 1 base and J is missing 9 bases, with 5 bases of the junction outside any gene match. Looking up the germline V gene (reference sequence) yields CDR1 LGHDT and CDR2 YNNKEL.

The library relied on single-cell sequencing. Sequencing was performed on an Illumina NovaSeq 6000. The BD Rhapsody Targeted mRNA and AbSeq Reagent Kit, in a microwell format, was used for cell capture and library preparation. Libraries covered TCR, sample tags, AbSeq, and targeted mRNA from the Human T-Cell Expression Panel plus custom TOX and TOX2 primers. An Illumina NovaSeq was used to sequence the libraries. The paper's processing steps were these. The analysis covered 10468 cells in total, of which 7076 were CD8 T cells and a few thousand were CD8 T cells with an identifiable TCR CDR3. The BD Rhapsody Targeted Analysis Pipeline, including V(D)J processing, was run on the Seven Bridges Genomics platform to process the raw data. Quality control, Sample Tag demultiplexing with Lex-BDSMK, clone identification with VDJ Explorer, and Seurat clustering were all done in SeqGeq 1.6.0. Clones comprising <1% of CD8 T cells were considered non-expanded; clones comprising >2.5% of the sample were considered clonal expansions. The public reads were reanalyzed by TCRdb: fastp trimming at Q25, MiXCR alignment, in-frame beta chains only. Merged by CDR3 protein, the rows form single entries marked with the most common genes and DNA. TCRdb's processing, not the authors', yielded these V and J calls. Present in this sample are approximately 22,000 distinct CDR3 sequences, roughly a third of which were seen just once. 20% to 25% of the sample belongs to the ten largest clones.

This clonotype registers as medium-sized (0.01 to 0.1%) within its sample. Its recognized antigen is unknown. Base qualities are not provided; no much larger clone lies one nucleotide away. Specimen: CMV peptide-activated CD4+ and CD8+ T cells sorted from blood, collected at five time points, pooled. The cell subset or site label, read with the paper, signifies: sorted CD8+CD137+ and CD4+CD154+ T cells after about 12 h CMV IE-1 peptide stimulation. The chain employs TRBV3-1 and TRBJ2-1; 14 bases in the middle match TRBD2. The TCR comes from a female donor who had a heart transplant and CMV viremia. The CDR3 amino acid sequence is: CASSQAGTSGRIEQFF. The DNA sequence is given as TGTGCCAGCAGCCAAGCCGGGACTAGCGGGAGAATTGAGCAGTTCTTC.